The 17 T cell receptor beta chains below come from one sample, sequenced in a study of shared clonotypes between healthy human individuals. The protocol was immunoSEQ multiplex PCR, while the TCRdb copy is restricted to in-frame clones and leaves out a portion. The repertoire holds over a million clones, with 65% to 75% as singletons. What was sequenced was memory CD4+ T cells sorted from blood. The subset: CD45RA-negative fraction. Source of these receptors: a man younger than 35 in good health.

The J gene is TRBJ2-5, the V gene TRBV5-6; D could derive from TRBD1 or TRBD2 (5 bases each). Germline V gene lookup returns CDR1 SGHDT and CDR2 YYEEEE. There are 13 residues in the CDR3. The ends were cut back, 2 bases at V and 5 bases at J, with 10 bases in the middle. The CDR3 sequence: CASSFGDGETQYF. The CDR3 DNA reads TGTGCCAGCAGCTTTGGGGACGGGGAGACCCAGTACTTC. Complete variable domain (other parts from reference TRBV5-6 and TRBJ2-5): DAGVTQSPTHLIKTRGQQVTLRCSPKSGHDTVSWYQQALGQGPQFIFQYYEEEERQRGNFPDRFSGHQFPNYSSELNVNALLLGDSALYLCASSFGDGETQYFGPGTRLLVL.

The chain has TRBV27 and TRBJ1-4, with 7 positions matching TRBD1. CDR1 and CDR2 (germline): MNHEY, SMNVEV (reference sequence). The CDR3 length is 19 residues. J was trimmed by 0 bases and V by 4 bases; bases with no gene match: 14. DNA for the CDR3: TGTGCCAGCAGTTCTCGTCTACTCGGGACAGCCGCAACTAATGAAAAACTGTTTTTT. It translates to CASSSRLLGTAATNEKLFF.

On this clone: Other DNA sequences in the same sample also yield this CDR3. This chain connects TRBV7-2 to TRBJ1-6, with 8 nucleotides matching TRBD1. V gave up 1 base and J gave up 7 bases; unmatched junction bases: 3. Germline V gives CDR1 SGHTA, CDR2 FQGNSA. This CDR3 comprises 15 residues. CDR3 DNA sequence: TGTGCCAGCAGCTTAGGGACAGGGTACAATTCACCCCTCCACTTT. It translates to CASSLGTGYNSPLHF. Full variable domain (outside the CDR3, taken from reference TRBV7-2 and TRBJ1-6): GAGVSQSPSNKVTEKGKDVELRCDPISGHTALYWYRQSLGQGLEFLIYFQGNSAPDKSGLPSDRFSAERTGGSVSTLTIQRTQQEDSAVYLCASSLGTGYNSPLHFGNGTRLTVT.

CDR3 coding DNA: TGTGCCAGCAGGCGAGCGGGGGCTAGCACAGATACGCAGTATTTT. Protein: CASRRAGASTDTQYF. The chain has TRBV6-6 and TRBJ2-3; 8 bases fit TRBD2. The CDR3 length is 15 residues. The V and J ends lost 6 bases and 0 bases, in that order; junction bases with no gene match: 5. CDR1 is MNHNY, CDR2 SVGAGI, per germline (reference sequence).

The chain is built from TRBV5-4 and TRBJ2-1; TRBD2 matches at 11 bases. The germline gives CDR1 SGHNT, CDR2 YYREEE (reference sequence). The CDR3 is made up of 15 amino acids. Unmatched junction bases numbered 6, after V lost 5 bases and J lost 5 bases. DNA for the CDR3: TGTGCCAGCAGTTTAGCGGGGGGGCCCCACAATGAGCAGTTCTTC. Translated: CASSLAGGPHNEQFF.

The chain combines TRBV6-1 with TRBJ1-1; no clear D gene. The CDR3 contains 15 residues. The germline V gene encodes CDR1 MNHNS and CDR2 SASEGT. Trimming pared 3 bases from V and 7 bases from J, leaving 18 bases between. This chain's CDR3 is CASSETGTPVGEAFF. The DNA for the CDR3 is TGTGCCAGCAGTGAGACCGGCACCCCGGTGGGTGAAGCTTTCTTT.

The chain's CDR3 is CASSLQREDSEQYF. The CDR3 DNA is TGCGCCAGCAGCTTGCAGAGGGAGGACTCCGAGCAGTACTTC. This chain connects TRBV5-1 to TRBJ2-7; D perhaps matches TRBD2 (6 bases). Germline CDR1 is SGHRS and CDR2 is YFSETQ. V was pared by 1 base and J by 6 bases, with 14 bases between. The CDR3 runs 14 residues.

The chain employs TRBV5-1 and TRBJ2-6; 10 positions agree with TRBD2. From germline, CDR1 is SGHRS and CDR2 YFSETQ. The CDR3 extends over 19 amino acids. V was pared by 0 bases and J by 0 bases, with 6 bases of the junction left unmatched. CDR3 DNA sequence: TGCGCCAGCAGCTTGGCCGCTAGCGGGGGTGGCTCTGGGGCCAACGTCCTGACTTTC. This translates into CASSLAASGGGSGANVLTF.

This clone was recorded only once. The sample contains more than one DNA sequence encoding this CDR3. This chain connects TRBV7-2 to TRBJ2-1; the match to TRBD2 covers 10 bases. From germline, CDR1 is SGHTA and CDR2 FQGNSA. V shed 0 bases, J shed 3 bases, and the junction held 2 bases outside the gene matches. The CDR3 runs 16 residues. The CDR3 sequence is CASSLAGTSVYNEQFF. In DNA form, the CDR3 reads TGTGCCAGCAGCTTAGCGGGGACTAGCGTCTACAATGAGCAGTTCTTC.

This clone occurred a few times. The CDR3 protein is CASSQVGQGFEAFF. As DNA, the CDR3 is TGCGCCAGCAGCCAAGTGGGACAGGGTTTTGAAGCTTTCTTT. This chain connects TRBV4-1 to TRBJ1-1; 9 bases line up with TRBD1. With 1 base clipped from V and 7 bases from J, the junction kept 4 bases outside the gene matches. The germline V gene encodes CDR1 MGHRA and CDR2 YSYEKL. The length of the CDR3 is 14 residues.

This clone is a singleton in its sample. The V and J genes are TRBV5-1 and TRBJ2-7; D is possibly TRBD2 (7 bases). V gave up 1 base and J gave up 2 bases, with 13 bases separating them. The germline CDR1 and CDR2 sequences are SGHRS and YFSETQ. This CDR3 spans 15 amino acids. As DNA, the CDR3 is TGCGCCAGCAGCTTGTCATTCGGGGGGCCCTACGAGCAGTACTTC. Translation gives CASSLSFGGPYEQYF.

This clone was picked up one time. The chain uses TRBV6-5 and TRBJ1-2; 7 bases match TRBD1. J was trimmed by 8 bases and V by 2 bases; bases with no gene match: 14. The germline V gene encodes CDR1 MNHEY and CDR2 SVGAGI. The CDR3 sequence is 16 residues long. CDR3 sequence (DNA): TGTGCCAGCAGTTACGGGAAGGGGGCGCGTCCGGGCGGCTACACCTTC. Its translation: CASSYGKGARPGGYTF.

A single count supports this clone. The chain's CDR3 is CASRRGEAQGNTEAFF. In DNA, the CDR3 is TGTGCCAGCAGGCGCGGGGAGGCCCAGGGAAACACTGAAGCTTTCTTT. The chain uses TRBV11-1 and TRBJ1-1, with D maybe TRBD1 (5 bases). The V end was cut by 6 bases, the J end by 2 bases, with 19 bases between. This CDR3 is built from 16 residues. Per the germline V gene, CDR1 is SGHAT and CDR2 is FQDESV (reference sequence).

The J gene is TRBJ1-2, the V gene TRBV27; maybe TRBD1 (5 bases). With 6 bases removed from V and 1 base from J, the gap between germline ends came to 18 bases. CDR1 and CDR2 (germline): MNHEY, SMNVEV (reference sequence). The CDR3 sequence is 16 residues long. The CDR3 here is CASREAGTSGNYGYTF. CDR3 nucleotides: TGTGCCAGCAGGGAGGCAGGGACCTCGGGTAACTATGGCTACACCTTC.

This chain uses TRBV9 with TRBJ2-1; 9 bases line up with TRBD1. V shed 0 bases, J shed 5 bases, and the junction held 6 bases outside the gene matches. The CDR3 has 16 amino acids. CDR1 is SGDLS, CDR2 YYNGEE, per germline. The CDR3 DNA reads as TGTGCCAGCAGCGTAGTAAGCGGACAGGGGCACAATGAGCAGTTCTTC. Encoded protein: CASSVVSGQGHNEQFF.

The chain is built from TRBV28 and TRBJ1-4; D gene uncertain. V shed 5 bases and J shed 4 bases, with 5 bases lying between them. The germline V gene has CDR1 MDHEN and CDR2 SYDVKM. The CDR3 is 12 amino acids. The CDR3 sequence: CASSALNEKLFF. Written as DNA, the CDR3 is TGTGCCAGCAGTGCCCTTAATGAAAAACTGTTTTTT.

This clone was recorded once. The CDR3 bases are TGCGCCAGCAGGCCCTCGACTAGTCCGAACGAGCAGTACTTC. Translating it yields CASRPSTSPNEQYF. The V gene is TRBV5-1, the J gene TRBJ2-7, with a tentative D call TRBD2 (6 bases). CDR3 length equals 14 residues. The V end was cut by 5 bases, the J end by 5 bases, with 17 bases between. CDR1 and CDR2 from the germline V gene are SGHRS and YFSETQ. Complete variable domain (other parts from reference TRBV5-1 and TRBJ2-7): KAGVTQTPRYLIKTRGQQVTLSCSPISGHRSVSWYQQTPGQGLQFLFEYFSETQRNKGNFPGRFSGRQFSNSRSEMNVSTLELGDSALYLCASRPSTSPNEQYFGPGTRLTVT.